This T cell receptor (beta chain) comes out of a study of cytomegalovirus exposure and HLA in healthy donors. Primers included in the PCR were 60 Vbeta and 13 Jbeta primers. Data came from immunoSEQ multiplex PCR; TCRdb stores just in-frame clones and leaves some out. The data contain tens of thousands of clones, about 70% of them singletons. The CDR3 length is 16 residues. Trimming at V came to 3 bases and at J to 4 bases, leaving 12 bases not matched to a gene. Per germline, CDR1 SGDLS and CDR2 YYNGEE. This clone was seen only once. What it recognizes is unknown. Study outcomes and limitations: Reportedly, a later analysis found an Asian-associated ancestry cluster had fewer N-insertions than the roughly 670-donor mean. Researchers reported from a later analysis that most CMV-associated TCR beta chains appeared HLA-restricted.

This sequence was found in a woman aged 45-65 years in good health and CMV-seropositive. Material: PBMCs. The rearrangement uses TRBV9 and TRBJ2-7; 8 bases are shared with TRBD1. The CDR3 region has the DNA TGTGCCAGCAGCGGAGAGGGCAGGGGGCGCGTTTACGAGCAGTACTTC. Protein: CASSGEGRGRVYEQYF.